A selection of T cell receptor beta chains follows, all from one sample in a study of long-term antiretroviral therapy in people with HIV. The method was immunoSEQ multiplex PCR; TCRdb's version includes in-frame clones alone and lacks a portion of them. This table has about 24,000 clones, over 80% appearing once. Source: unsorted PBMCs, taken 1.8 years before starting antiretroviral therapy. Receptors originate from a man aged 45-60 years with HIV. Both conserved end residues are part of each CDR3. Fields, in order: clone size, V gene, D gene, J gene, CDR3 protein, CDR3 DNA. D genes are given only for firm matches. For some rows the clone size is stated as once, few or many, or as a class when expanded; others skip it.

>few|TRBV5-1|TRBD1|TRBJ2-2
CASSLTGGYAGELFF
TGCGCCAGCAGCTTGACAGGGGGGTATGCCGGGGAGCTGTTTTTT
>once|TRBV7-2|NA|TRBJ1-6
CASSPEHVFSPLHF
TGTGCCAGCAGCCCAGAACATGTTTTTTCACCCCTCCACTTT
>NA|TRBV7-9|NA|TRBJ1-2
CASSPPGERDYGYTF
TGTGCCAGCAGCCCGCCGGGGGAGAGGGACTATGGCTACACCTTC
>NA|TRBV6-1|NA|TRBJ1-5
CASSGGAYSNQPQHF
TGTGCCAGCAGCGGGGGGGCTTATAGCAATCAGCCCCAGCATTTT
>NA|TRBV2|NA|TRBJ2-4
CASSEIGALGIQYF
TGTGCCAGCAGTGAGATTGGGGCGTTGGGCATTCAGTACTTC
>once|TRBV9|TRBD2|TRBJ2-6
CASSRTGLAGDGANVLTF
TGTGCCAGCAGCCGCACCGGACTAGCGGGAGATGGGGCCAACGTCCTGACTTTC
>NA|TRBV19|NA|TRBJ1-5
CASSMRGERNQPQHF
TGTGCCAGTAGTATGAGGGGGGAAAGAAATCAGCCCCAGCATTTT
>NA|TRBV28|NA|TRBJ2-7
CASSPLGLYEQYF
TGTGCCAGCAGCCCCTTAGGACTGTACGAGCAGTACTTC
>NA|TRBV6-5|NA|TRBJ2-2
CASQSPGPRAGELFF
TGTGCCAGCCAGTCTCCGGGCCCCAGAGCCGGGGAGCTGTTTTTT
>NA|TRBV19|TRBD1|TRBJ2-7
CASSDRDEQYF
TGTGCCAGTAGTGACAGGGACGAGCAGTACTTC
>NA|TRBV5-6|NA|TRBJ1-2
CASSPIGANYGYTF
TGTGCCAGCAGCCCCATAGGGGCTAACTATGGCTACACCTTC
>once|TRBV6-5|TRBD2|TRBJ2-7
CASSYGVAGPYEQYF
TGTGCCAGCAGTTACGGGGTAGCGGGGCCCTACGAGCAGTACTTC
>NA|TRBV7-3|NA|TRBJ2-7
CASSLGGTYEQYF
TGTGCCAGCAGCTTAGGTGGTACCTACGAGCAGTACTTC
>NA|TRBV13|NA|TRBJ1-1
CASSLAAGNTEAFF
TGTGCCAGCAGCTTAGCTGCCGGGAACACTGAAGCTTTCTTT
>NA|TRBV7-2|TRBD2|TRBJ2-1
CASSLGLAEQFF
TGTGCCAGCAGCTTAGGACTAGCGGAGCAGTTCTTC
>once|TRBV28|NA|TRBJ2-7
CASSLSSYEQYF
TGTGCCAGCAGTTTGTCGTCCTACGAGCAGTACTTC